This T cell receptor beta chain is from a study of early T cells in non-severe SARS-CoV-2 infection. General study results and limits: Using VDJdb, the matching emphasized anti-spike CD8 responses while missing private and CD4 specificities.

Individual cDNA molecules were tagged with unique molecular identifiers. TCRdb processed the 5' RACE reads anew with MiXCR; each CDR3 protein has one entry. The profile shows 75,000 to 80,000 distinct CDR3 sequences, over 9% of them singletons. Comment on this clonotype: Its antigen is undetermined.

This TCR came from an adult who was a healthcare worker with PCR-confirmed SARS-CoV-2 infection or an uninfected control (not recorded which). This specimen was whole blood, taken at baseline.

The CDR3 reads CASSRTSGGAHNEQFF. The CDR3, as DNA: TGTGCCAGCAGCCGGACTAGCGGGGGGGCCCACAATGAGCAGTTCTTC. The V and J genes are TRBV7-2 and TRBJ2-1, with TRBD2 matching over 15 bases. The CDR3 is made up of 16 amino acids. CDR1 and CDR2 (germline): SGHTA, FQGNSA. V dropped 5 bases and J dropped 5; count of bases not matched to a gene: 4.